The 14 T cell receptor beta chains listed next were all sequenced from one sample in a study of vaccination effects on CD4 cells after COVID-19. Only in-frame clones appear in the TCRdb table, and some are missing; sequencing was by immunoSEQ multiplex PCR. The table shows 25,000 to 35,000 clones, with around 70% occurring only once. Culture lasted 10 days before CD4+ T cell isolation. Each participant was administered two doses of either the BNT162b2 or the mRNA-1273 vaccine. Their antigens remain unidentified. Here the sequenced sample was CD4+ T cells from PBMCs cultured without peptide, taken after COVID-19 vaccination. The receptors originated from a human donor who received a COVID-19 vaccine.

This chain connects TRBV29-1 to TRBJ1-2, with unresolved D. The CDR3 runs to 12 residues. The V and J ends lost 5 bases and 8 bases respectively, with 15 bases between them. The germline V gene has CDR1 SQVTM and CDR2 ANQGSEA. The CDR3 here is CSVMVGGFGYTF. The DNA of the CDR3 is TGCAGCGTTATGGTAGGAGGGTTCGGCTACACCTTC. Filled out from reference TRBV29-1 and TRBJ1-2, the complete variable domain reads SAVISQKPSRDICQRGTSLTIQCQVDSQVTMMFWYRQQPGQSLTLIATANQGSEATYESGFVIDKFPISRPNLTFSTLTVSNMSPEDSSIYLCSVMVGGFGYTFGSGTRLTVV.

This clone was found once. The chain employs TRBV20-1 and TRBJ2-7; D uncertain. The CDR3 spans 13 residues. The V gene lost 6 bases and the J gene lost 4 bases, with 16 bases spanning the gap. Germline loops: CDR1 DFQATT, CDR2 SNEGSKA (reference sequence). The CDR3 reads CSASLGVHYEQYF. In nucleotides, the CDR3 is TGCAGTGCCAGTCTTGGTGTTCATTACGAGCAGTACTTC.

The rearrangement uses TRBV24-1 and TRBJ2-5, with 11 bases identical to TRBD1. V shed 4 bases and J 4 bases; nucleotides not matched to a gene: 10. The CDR3 contains 17 residues. Germline V gene sequence: CDR1 KGHDR, CDR2 SFDVKD. CDR3 DNA sequence: TGTGCCACCAGTGACCCTTCGGGACAGGGGGTAGGAGAGACCCAGTACTTC. Residues: CATSDPSGQGVGETQYF.

This chain joins TRBV6-1 and TRBJ2-5; D is possibly TRBD1 or TRBD2 (5 bases each). Germline lookup yields CDR1 MNHNS and CDR2 SASEGT. CDR3 size: 13 residues. Deletions cut 1 base from V and 7 bases from J, with 10 bases between. The CDR3 spells CASSEGGVGTQYF. CDR3 in DNA: TGTGCCAGCAGTGAAGGAGGGGTAGGGACCCAGTACTTC.

The V call is TRBV24-1, the J call TRBJ2-3, with D possibly being TRBD1 (6 bases). The germline CDR1 and CDR2 sequences are KGHDR and SFDVKD. CDR3 length: 13 residues. V shed 4 bases and J shed 5 bases, with 9 bases lying between them. The CDR3 DNA is TGTGCCACCAGTGAGCCGGACAGAGATACGCAGTATTTT. Amino acid sequence: CATSEPDRDTQYF.

CDR3 nucleotide sequence: TGTGCCAGTAGTATAGATCGGGGGAGCAATCAGCCCCAGCATTTT. It encodes CASSIDRGSNQPQHF. This rearrangement joins TRBV19 to TRBJ1-5; D possibly corresponds to TRBD1 (5 bases). The V and J ends lost 0 bases and 1 base respectively, with 7 bases between them. Germline values: CDR1 LNHDA, CDR2 SQIVND (reference sequence). The CDR3 consists of 15 residues. Together with reference TRBV19 and TRBJ1-5, the CDR3 gives the full variable domain: DGGITQSPKYLFRKEGQNVTLSCEQNLNHDAMYWYRQDPGQGLRLIYYSQIVNDFQKGDIAEGYSVSREKKESFPLTVTSAQKNPTAFYLCASSIDRGSNQPQHFGDGTRLSIL.

This sequence joins TRBV30 and TRBJ1-3, with D possibly TRBD1 on 5 matching bases. The V gene lost 8 bases and the J gene lost 4 bases, with 18 bases spanning the gap. The CDR3 sequence is 14 residues long. Germline lookup yields CDR1 GTSNPN and CDR2 SVGIG (reference sequence). This CDR3 reads CAQLRGGRGNTIYF. The CDR3 bases are TGTGCCCAGTTGCGGGGCGGCCGGGGAAACACCATATATTTT.

V usage is TRBV29-1 and J usage is TRBJ2-3; weak D call: TRBD1 (6 bases). The germline V gene has CDR1 SQVTM and CDR2 ANQGSEA. The CDR3 has 14 residues. V was trimmed by 8 bases and J by 0 bases, leaving 15 bases between them. CDR3 region: CSTDDRFSTDTQYF. In DNA, the CDR3 is TGCAGCACAGATGACAGGTTTAGCACAGATACGCAGTATTTT.

V and J are TRBV5-6 and TRBJ1-2, with 8 bases identical to TRBD1. Germline loops: CDR1 SGHDT, CDR2 YYEEEE. Losses at the gene ends were 4 bases for V and 4 bases for J; bases not matched to a gene: 3. The CDR3 has 13 amino acids. The CDR3 region has the DNA TGTGCCAGCAGCATCACAGGGGGCTATGGCTACACCTTC. Translating gives CASSITGGYGYTF.

This chain links TRBV11-2 with TRBJ1-2; 9 bases are a match to TRBD1. The V gene end was trimmed by 4 bases and the J gene end by 5 bases; junction bases not matched to a gene: 11. Germline V CDR1 and CDR2: SGHAT, FQNNGV. This CDR3 has 16 amino acids. CDR3 nucleotides: TGTGCCAGCAGCTCGCTAACAGGGGGCTCATTTTATGGCTACACCTTC. Protein: CASSSLTGGSFYGYTF. Looking up the rest from reference TRBV11-2 and TRBJ1-2 gives the full variable domain: EAGVAQSPRYKIIEKRQSVAFWCNPISGHATLYWYQQILGQGPKLLIQFQNNGVVDDSQLPKDRFSAERLKGVDSTLKIQPAKLEDSAVYLCASSSLTGGSFYGYTFGSGTRLTVV.

This sequence joins TRBV5-4 and TRBJ1-1, with TRBD1 identical over 9 bases. The CDR3 totals 15 residues. Germline assignment: CDR1 SGHNT and CDR2 YYREEE (reference sequence). Trimming took 4 bases from V and 4 from J; bases not matched to a gene: 8. Here the CDR3 DNA reads TGTGCCAGCAGCCATGACAGGGGGATGGTCACTGAAGCTTTCTTT. Translation gives CASSHDRGMVTEAFF.

The genes are TRBV5-4 and TRBJ2-7; 7 nucleotides line up with TRBD1. This CDR3 is built from 14 residues. The germline gives CDR1 SGHNT, CDR2 YYREEE (reference sequence). V shed 4 bases and J 2 bases; nucleotides not matched to a gene: 6. CDR3 sequence: CASSPDRETYEQYF. The CDR3, as DNA: TGTGCCAGCAGCCCTGACAGGGAAACCTACGAGCAGTACTTC.

The genes are TRBV10-3 and TRBJ1-2, with 7 bases lining up with TRBD1. The CDR3 sequence is 14 residues long. V trimming: 8 bases; J trimming: 1 base; junction bases outside the gene matches: 7. Germline V CDR1 and CDR2: ENHRY, SYGVKD. This chain's CDR3 is CAIWIGQDNYGYTF. CDR3 DNA sequence: TGTGCCATCTGGATAGGACAGGATAACTATGGCTACACCTTC.

This clone turned up a few times. The chain recombines TRBV7-3 with TRBJ1-2, with TRBD1 identical over 7 bases. Losses at the gene ends were 5 bases for V and 6 bases for J; bases not matched to a gene: 6. The CDR3 has 13 amino acids. CDR1 SGHTA and CDR2 FQGTGA come from the germline V gene. CDR3 loop: CASSAGGTNGYTF. CDR3 nucleotides: TGTGCCAGCAGCGCAGGGGGAACCAATGGCTACACCTTC.